The 27 T cell receptor beta chains reported below all come from one sample, sequenced in a study of vaccination and CD4 T cells after COVID-19. These receptors lack a known antigen. Cultured CD4+ T cells had their DNA profiled by the Oncomine TCR Beta short-read assay. TCRdb recomputed calls from the PCR reads with MiXCR, one row per CDR3 protein. The repertoire consists of around 20,000 distinct CDR3 sequences, with less than 65% occurring once and the leading ten covering about 13%. Treatment defined: roughly nine-day PBMC culture with coronavirus spike peptide pools or control peptides (ViraFEST assay). Input material: CD4+ T cells from blood, cultured in vitro. These receptors were collected from a human donor who had recovered from COVID-19.

The chain links TRBV19 to TRBJ1-1; no clear D gene. The germline gives CDR1 LNHDA, CDR2 SQIVND (reference sequence). Trimming pared 5 bases from V and 7 bases from J, leaving 14 bases between. The CDR3 length is 13 residues. This chain's CDR3 is CASSPQVTIEAFF. CDR3 DNA sequence: TGTGCCAGTAGTCCTCAGGTCACTATTGAAGCTTTCTTT.

This clonotype was seen only a few times. Relative to the germline gene, one junction end is altered; a read error may explain this. V and J are TRBV27 and TRBJ2-3, with D maybe TRBD1 (5 bases). This CDR3 contains 15 residues. Germline lookup yields CDR1 MNHEY and CDR2 SMNVEV (reference sequence). CDR3 DNA sequence: TGTGCCAGCGGTTTTGTAAGGGGAAACACAGATACGCAGTATTTT. This sequence encodes CASGFVRGNTDTQYF.

This chain links TRBV19 with TRBJ1-2; D not certain. Germline-derived CDR1 and CDR2 are LNHDA and SQIVND (reference sequence). V was shortened by 5 bases and J by 2 bases, with 18 bases between the two germline ends. This CDR3 has 16 amino acids. The CDR3 DNA reads as TGTGCCAGTAGTCCTCTCTACGGGGTTTTAAACTATGGCTACACCTTC. Its protein is CASSPLYGVLNYGYTF.

This clonotype was counted only a few times. The CDR3 protein is CASSSRRDRVGKLFF. CDR3 sequence (DNA): TGTGCCAGCAGTTCCCGCCGGGACAGGGTCGGTAAACTGTTTTTT. The V and J genes are TRBV28 and TRBJ1-4; the match to TRBD1 covers 9 bases. This CDR3 has 15 amino acids. V was clipped by 4 bases and J by 11 bases; unmatched bases: 11. CDR1 and CDR2 (germline): MDHEN, SYDVKM.

There are a few counts of this clonotype. V and J are TRBV15 and TRBJ1-2; TRBD1 aligns across 7 bases. Germline trimming cut 4 bases from V and 2 bases from J; bases unmatched to any gene: 10. The CDR3 runs to 16 residues. Looked up from germline, CDR1 is LNHNV and CDR2 is YYDKDF (reference sequence). CDR3 sequence: CATSIPGTATNYGYTF. The DNA of the CDR3 is TGTGCCACCAGCATTCCCGGGACAGCGACAAACTATGGCTACACCTTC.

A few counts support this clonotype. V is TRBV20-1 and J is TRBJ1-3; possibly TRBD1 for D (5 bases). Per germline, CDR1 DFQATT and CDR2 SNEGSKA (reference sequence). V lost 3 bases and J 2 bases, leaving 5 bases between the germline ends. This CDR3 spans 12 amino acids. This CDR3 is CSARGPGNTIYF. DNA for the CDR3: TGCAGTGCTAGGGGGCCTGGAAACACCATATATTTT.

The genes are TRBV21-1 and TRBJ1-2. TRBV21-1 is marked as a pseudogene. CDR3 size: 13 residues. For the CDR3, the DNA is TGTGCCAGCAGCGTTGAGGGTATCCGGGGCTACACCTTC. Amino acid sequence: CASSVEGIRGYTF.

This chain's CDR3 is CASSLGRQETQYF. The CDR3 DNA reads TGTGCCAGCAGCTTAGGGCGGCAAGAGACCCAGTACTTC. The rearrangement links TRBV7-2 to TRBJ2-5; D gene ambiguous. The V end lost 1 base, the J end lost 2 bases, and 5 bases lay between the germline ends. Germline V gene sequence: CDR1 SGHTA, CDR2 FQGNSA. This CDR3 has 13 amino acids.

The rearrangement joins TRBV12-3 or TRBV12-4 to TRBJ1-1; D is unclear. V lost 6 bases and J lost 10, with 15 bases in between. CDR3 length equals 12 residues. The DNA of the CDR3 is TGTGCCAGCAGCCTAGATGGACCCCGAGCTTTCTTT. Protein product: CASSLDGPRAFF.

This clonotype was recorded only once. The chain has TRBV7-2 and TRBJ2-1; 8 bases align to TRBD2. Unmatched junction bases numbered 10, after V lost 4 bases and J lost 8 bases. In germline, CDR1 is SGHTA, CDR2 FQGNSA. The CDR3 length is 15 residues. The CDR3 DNA follows: TGTGCCAGCAGCTCCGCTAGCGGGCGCCACCATGAGCAGTTCTTC. Its translation is CASSSASGRHHEQFF.

This chain links TRBV11-3 with TRBJ2-5; perhaps TRBD1 as D (6 bases). Germline V lookup: CDR1 SGHNT, CDR2 YENEEA. V lost 5 bases and J lost 4, with 17 bases in between. The CDR3 sequence is 15 residues long. The CDR3 spells CASSTTNRVGETQYF. DNA for the CDR3: TGTGCCAGCAGCACCACTAACAGGGTTGGAGAGACCCAGTACTTC.

The chain carries TRBV2 and TRBJ2-5; TRBD2 matches at 9 bases. There are 15 residues in the CDR3. Germline-derived CDR1 and CDR2 are SNHLY and FYNNEI. The V and J ends lost 5 bases and 4 bases, in that order; junction bases with no gene match: 8. The CDR3 DNA reads as TGTGCCAGCAGTCCACTAGCGGGTTTCACAGAGACCCAGTACTTC. It translates to CASSPLAGFTETQYF.

The chain recombines TRBV19 with TRBJ2-7; D might be TRBD2 (6 bases). Germline CDR1 reads LNHDA; CDR2 reads SQIVND (reference sequence). Trimming removed 8 bases from V and 5 bases from J, with 28 bases in between. CDR3 length equals 17 residues. The DNA of the CDR3 is TGTGCCAGTCGCGGAGGGTTCGGGGGACGGTTTAGGGACGAGCAGTACTTC. Translated, it gives CASRGGFGGRFRDEQYF.

V is TRBV7-2 and J is TRBJ2-1; 7 positions match TRBD1. The CDR3 length is 15 residues. V trimming: 2 bases; J trimming: 6 bases; junction bases outside the gene matches: 7. Germline CDR1 SGHTA, CDR2 FQGNSA. The CDR3 coding sequence is TGTGCCAGCAGCTTACCCGGGACAGCCTCCAATGAGCAGTTCTTC. Its translation: CASSLPGTASNEQFF.

The rearrangement uses TRBV18 and TRBJ2-1, with D unclear. V lost 5 bases, J lost 7 bases, and 15 bases lay in between. Germline V gene sequence: CDR1 KGHSH, CDR2 LQKENI. The length of the CDR3 is 14 residues. The CDR3 region is CASSAIATENEQFF. In nucleotides, the CDR3 is TGTGCCAGCTCAGCTATCGCGACGGAGAATGAGCAGTTCTTC.

This clonotype was recorded a few times. The chain links TRBV28 to TRBJ1-5; D gene unclear. Trimming took off 3 bases at V and 5 bases at J, with 8 bases between the two ends. CDR3 length: 13 residues. Germline CDR1 is MDHEN and CDR2 is SYDVKM. The chain's CDR3 is CASSLSPDQPQHF. Here the CDR3 DNA reads TGTGCCAGCAGTTTGTCGCCGGATCAGCCCCAGCATTTT.

The chain is built from TRBV20-1 and TRBJ2-3, with D possibly matching TRBD2 (6 bases). V was cut by 5 bases and J by 6 bases, with 12 bases left in between. CDR1 and CDR2 (germline): DFQATT, SNEGSKA (reference sequence). The length of the CDR3 is 12 residues. The CDR3 loop reads CSAGDSSDTQYF. The CDR3 DNA is TGCAGTGCTGGGGACTCATCCGATACGCAGTATTTT.

The chain employs TRBV28 and TRBJ2-7; 7 bases match TRBD1. Germline loops: CDR1 MDHEN, CDR2 SYDVKM. Trimming took 5 bases from V and 2 from J; bases not matched to a gene: 9. The CDR3 has 15 amino acids. The CDR3: CASSQYRGIAYEQYF. The CDR3 DNA reads TGTGCCAGCAGTCAGTACAGGGGCATAGCCTACGAGCAGTACTTC.

V usage is TRBV5-1 and J usage is TRBJ2-1; the match to TRBD2 covers 8 bases. Germline CDR1 is SGHRS and CDR2 is YFSETQ. V lost 4 bases and J lost 7; bases outside the gene matches: 10. There are 15 residues in the CDR3. As DNA, the CDR3 is TGCGCCAGCAGCCCGGGACTAGGGATGGTTAATGAGCAGTTCTTC. Amino acid sequence: CASSPGLGMVNEQFF.

The chain joins TRBV6-1 to TRBJ2-2; tentatively, D is TRBD1 (5 bases). The germline V and J ends were trimmed by 4 bases and 2 bases, with 8 bases remaining between them. Germline CDR1 reads MNHNS; CDR2 reads SASEGT. The CDR3 extends over 14 amino acids. This CDR3 is CASSGRANTGELFF. The CDR3 DNA sequence: TGTGCCAGCAGTGGCAGGGCTAACACCGGGGAGCTGTTTTTT.

The chain has TRBV15 and TRBJ1-4, with D tentatively TRBD1 (6 bases). The germline CDR1 and CDR2 sequences are LNHNV and YYDKDF (reference sequence). The CDR3 consists of 14 residues. Trimming removed 0 bases at V and 14 bases at J, with 16 bases between. In DNA, the CDR3 is TGTGCCACCAGCAGAGATCTGGGGGGGCCAGGGCTGTTTTTT. It codes for CATSRDLGGPGLFF.

This clonotype was seen a handful of times. The rearrangement joins TRBV11-2 to TRBJ2-7; D uncertain. This CDR3 has 13 residues. Trimming took off 1 base at V and 4 bases at J, with 8 bases between the two ends. Germline V gives CDR1 SGHAT, CDR2 FQNNGV. This CDR3 reads CASSLGSFYEQYF. DNA of the CDR3: TGTGCCAGCAGCTTAGGCAGCTTTTACGAGCAGTACTTC. Using reference TRBV11-2 and TRBJ2-7 for the parts outside the CDR3, the full variable domain is EAGVAQSPRYKIIEKRQSVAFWCNPISGHATLYWYQQILGQGPKLLIQFQNNGVVDDSQLPKDRFSAERLKGVDSTLKIQPAKLEDSAVYLCASSLGSFYEQYFGPGTRLTVT.

This clonotype was observed a few times. The rearrangement uses TRBV12-3 or TRBV12-4 and TRBJ1-6; D gene uncertain. This CDR3 has 13 amino acids. Trimming pared 5 bases from V and 0 bases from J, leaving 2 bases between. The CDR3 loop reads CASSSSYNSPLHF. CDR3 coding DNA: TGTGCCAGCAGTAGCTCCTATAATTCACCCCTCCACTTT.

This chain links TRBV24-1 with TRBJ1-1; tentative D call: TRBD1 (5 bases). The germline V and J ends were trimmed by 9 bases and 7 bases, with 11 bases remaining between them. The CDR3 contains 11 residues. Germline V gene lookup returns CDR1 KGHDR and CDR2 SFDVKD. The CDR3 DNA follows: TGTGCCACCTTAGAGGGGAATGAAGCTTTCTTT. Translating gives CATLEGNEAFF.

This chain connects TRBV19 to TRBJ1-4, with D unclear. Trimming took off 1 base at V and 4 bases at J, with 7 bases between the two ends. CDR1 is LNHDA, CDR2 SQIVND, per germline (reference sequence). The length of the CDR3 is 14 residues. CDR3: CASSIGRGNEKLFF. CDR3 in DNA: TGTGCCAGTAGTATAGGCCGGGGTAATGAAAAACTGTTTTTT.

The chain combines TRBV6-1 with TRBJ2-5; D might be TRBD2 (6 bases). The CDR3 extends over 13 amino acids. The germline gives CDR1 MNHNS, CDR2 SASEGT. V was pared by 6 bases and J by 2 bases, with 10 bases between. CDR3 bases: TGTGCCAGCAGGGGGGGTCGGCAAGAGACCCAGTACTTC. Its protein is CASRGGRQETQYF.

This clonotype was counted only a few times. V usage is TRBV20-1 and J usage is TRBJ2-2; TRBD1 aligns across 7 bases. Germline V gene data show CDR1 as DFQATT and CDR2 as SNEGSKA (reference sequence). The CDR3 covers 17 residues. The junction had 7 bases not matched to a gene; V was cut back by 0 bases and J by 0 bases. CDR3 DNA: TGCAGTGCTAGAGATCGGTTGACAGGGTCGAACACCGGGGAGCTGTTTTTT. Translation: CSARDRLTGSNTGELFF.